These 2 T cell receptor beta chains originate from one sample sequenced in a study of beta chain features in type 1 diabetes. The study reverse transcribed the entire isolated RNA, so it sequenced expressed TCRB transcripts. Data came from immunoSEQ multiplex PCR; TCRdb stores just in-frame clones and leaves some out. The sample has just over 450,000 clones, roughly 31% seen once. The sequenced sample consisted of naive CD4+ T cells from blood. Every receptor here comes from a man between 18 and 29 years old in good health.

V is TRBV9 and J is TRBJ2-2; no clear D. The V gene's germline CDR1 is SGDLS and CDR2 YYNGEE. The CDR3 has 15 residues. V was pared by 2 bases and J by 7 bases, with 15 bases between. CDR3 sequence reads: CASSVASSAVGELFF. CDR3 in DNA: TGTGCCAGCAGCGTTGCAAGTTCCGCTGTCGGGGAGCTGTTTTTT.

This clone has a handful of counts. The chain couples TRBV5-4 to TRBJ2-6; a possible D gene is TRBD2 (6 bases). V was pared by 3 bases and J by 4 bases, with 14 bases between. Looked up from germline, CDR1 is SGHNT and CDR2 is YYREEE (reference sequence). The CDR3 loop spans 16 amino acids. The CDR3 region is CASSYSEGSGANVLTF. The CDR3 bases are TGTGCCAGCAGCTATTCGGAGGGTTCCGGGGCCAACGTCCTGACTTTC.